This T cell receptor beta chain is from a study of human T cells and chemical hapten exposure listed by TCRdb under 2021. The study in broad terms: For sensitization, 2% DPC in acetone was applied to an approximately 2 cm by approximately 2 cm area of upper inner arm skin. Libraries were combined into a pool for sequencing, and differences in TCR yield between samples came mainly from small differences in library volumes within the pool. In alopecia patients, the study followed how the peripheral blood TCR repertoire changed in vivo over primary and secondary sensitization to diphenylcyclopropenone (DPC), a hapten. Patients additionally received weekly therapeutic DPC doses to the scalp throughout the roughly 25-week study period. The patient cohort, mostly female, included alopecia areata with under or over 50% scalp involvement, alopecia totalis and alopecia universalis. Twenty-nine alopecia patients provided blood for TCR sequencing at one to four time points (pre-sensitization, 2, 6 and 24 weeks). Patch testing was performed on the upper back with Finn chambers containing 0.01% DPC, and the patch tests were scored after 6 days according to International Contact Dermatitis Research Group standards. Patient blood was sampled pre-sensitization (week 0) and at 2, 6 and about 24 weeks after DPC sensitization.

With respect to this clonotype: Its antigen remains unidentified. No base qualities exist here, and no much larger clone lies one base off it.

The cysteine opens and the phenylalanine closes a CDR3 of 16 amino acids. Only the CDR3 DNA is retained, 48 bases long and in frame from the first base. Looking up the germline V gene yields CDR1 KGHDR and CDR2 SFDVKD. V loses 2 bases, J loses 1 base, and the germline ends lie 13 bases apart. The label giving this sample's time point can be read as: pre-sensitization, week 0. The sample's treatment or condition label is to be understood as: therapeutic diphenylcyclopropenone sensitization with weekly scalp DPC. Blood at each patch-test visit was drawn before the patch test was applied. Eligible patients were aged 18 to 70, diagnosed with alopecia, deemed suitable for DPC therapy, and excluded if pregnant. Unfractionated whole blood was collected in Tempus Blood RNA tubes, and total RNA was extracted from that blood. To prepare the library, RACE was applied. Instrument on record: NextSeq 500. During library preparation, unique molecular identifiers were attached to individual cDNA molecules so that TCRs could be counted in a quantitative, reproducible way. From each blood RNA sample, both TCR alpha and TCR beta chains were sequenced. In the authors' own workflow: A median of approximately 100,000 TCRs per sample was observed, with a range of roughly 23,224 to 750,000. V, J and CDR3 annotation of the TCR reads was carried out using the Decombinator software suite. For the PS versus PT1 abundance plots, all samples were subsampled to the same number of TCRs (28,000). Expanded TCRs were defined as absent before sensitization and observed at least eight times at the 2-week time point. TCRdb passed the public sequencing reads through fastp at Q25 and MiXCR, retaining productive beta sequences. For every CDR3 protein sequence, its rows merge into one entry that carries the most common genes and DNA. For this entry, the V and J calls and clone size follow TCRdb and not the study's own pipeline. This sample comprises 380,000 or so distinct CDR3 sequences, around 5% of them detected only once. About 8.2% of the sample is in the top ten clones.

What the study reported, not specific to this receptor: No change with DPC sensitization was found in the number of TCRs above 1 in 1000 frequency, and no evidence of global repertoire structure alterations was found. Patch test score correlated positively with the number of PT1 expanded TCRs, reaching significance at thresholds 8, 16 and 32 but not at 4. After repeated subsampling, the strength of the expansion versus patch-test correlation and the threshold at which it became significant changed. Because every patient had alopecia, a presumed autoimmune disease, the patients' immune response might differ from that of healthy individuals. Expanded TCRs formed significantly more large CDR3 similarity clusters than pre-sensitization or healthy control sets, consistent with antigen-driven responses.

The receptor was isolated from a woman between 18 and 29 years old with alopecia areata. Some clones in this sample may be carry-over from other donors' samples. The source was whole blood, collected in connection with sensitization to the hapten diphenylcyclopropenone (DPC). The V and J segments used are TRBV24-1 and TRBJ2-5; a tentative D call is TRBD2 (6 bases match). Read as DNA, the sequence is TGTGCCACCAGTGATTGGGGCGGGGACCTCCAAGAGACCCAGTACTTC. Its protein is CATSDWGGDLQETQYF.